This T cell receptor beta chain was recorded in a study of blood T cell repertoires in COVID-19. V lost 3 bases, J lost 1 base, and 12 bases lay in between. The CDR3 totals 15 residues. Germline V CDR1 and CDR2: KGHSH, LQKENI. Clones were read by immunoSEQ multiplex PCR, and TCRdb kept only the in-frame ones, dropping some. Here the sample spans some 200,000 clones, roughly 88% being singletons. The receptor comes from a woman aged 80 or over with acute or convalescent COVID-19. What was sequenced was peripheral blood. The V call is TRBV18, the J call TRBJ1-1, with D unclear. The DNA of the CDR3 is TGTGCCAGCTCACCTGGGTCAGAGGCGAACACTGAAGCTTTCTTT. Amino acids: CASSPGSEANTEAFF. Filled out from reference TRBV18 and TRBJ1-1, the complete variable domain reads NAGVMQNPRHLVRRRGQEARLRCSPMKGHSHVYWYRQLPEEGLKFMVYLQKENIIDESGMPKERFSAEFPKEGPSILRIQQVVRGDSAAYFCASSPGSEANTEAFFGQGTRLTVV.